The T cell receptor (beta chain) described here comes from a study of siplizumab effects on memory and regulatory T cells. From germline, CDR1 is SGHRS and CDR2 YFSETQ. The V end lost 1 base, the J end lost 1 base, and 19 bases lay between the germline ends. CDR3 length: 18 residues. Assay: immunoSEQ multiplex PCR; the TCRdb copy retains only in-frame clones and omits some. The sample yields about 120,000 clones, roughly 89% seen once. Source material: CD4+ T cells sorted from blood. The clonotype originates from a human donor in good health. The rearrangement joins TRBV5-1 to TRBJ2-3; D is ambiguous. The CDR3 loop reads CASSLFEHSNVGTDTQYF. CDR3 nucleotides: TGCGCCAGCAGCTTGTTTGAGCATAGCAACGTAGGCACAGATACGCAGTATTTT.